The rows below give T cell receptor beta chains drawn from one sample of a study of control samples from healthy donors and cancer patients. Profiled with immunoSEQ multiplex PCR; TCRdb holds only in-frame clones, not every one. The sample has about 130,000 clones, around nine tenths seen once; the top ten hold approximately 6%. The sample consisted of blood. These receptors were obtained from a man younger than 35 in good health. The CDR3 runs from the conserved cysteine through the conserved F or W. The D gene is left open where the match is weak. Expanded clones are given a class, and other clones once, few, many or no size at all.

j_call: TRBJ2-2; d_call: TRBD2; clone_size: NA; v_call: TRBV4-1; cdr3_aa: CASSQDSGGAGELFF; cdr3_nt: TGCGCCAGCAGCCAAGATAGCGGGGGGGCCGGGGAGCTGTTTTTT
j_call: TRBJ2-7; d_call: TRBD2; clone_size: once; v_call: TRBV9; cdr3_aa: CASSVDAGGPRYEQYF; cdr3_nt: TGTGCCAGCAGCGTAGATGCGGGGGGGCCTCGGTACGAGCAGTACTTC
j_call: TRBJ1-3; d_call: NA; clone_size: NA; v_call: TRBV7-9; cdr3_aa: CASSLAVGNTIYF; cdr3_nt: TGTGCCAGCAGCTTAGCCGTTGGAAACACCATATATTTT
j_call: TRBJ2-2; d_call: NA; clone_size: NA; v_call: TRBV24-1; cdr3_aa: CATSENGELFF; cdr3_nt: TGTGCCACCAGTGAGAACGGGGAGCTGTTTTTT
j_call: TRBJ2-2; d_call: NA; clone_size: NA; v_call: TRBV5-1; cdr3_aa: CASSPSWGAGTGELFF; cdr3_nt: TGCGCCAGCAGCCCCTCATGGGGGGCCGGGACCGGGGAGCTGTTTTTT
j_call: TRBJ2-7; d_call: NA; clone_size: NA; v_call: TRBV4-1; cdr3_aa: CASSPLGRSYEQYF; cdr3_nt: TGCGCCAGCAGCCCTTTGGGTCGCTCCTACGAGCAGTACTTC
j_call: TRBJ2-3; d_call: NA; clone_size: NA; v_call: TRBV27; cdr3_aa: CASSLIPYTDTQYF; cdr3_nt: TGTGCCAGCAGTTTAATCCCGTACACAGATACGCAGTATTTT
j_call: TRBJ2-5; d_call: NA; clone_size: NA; v_call: TRBV19; cdr3_aa: CASSINVGGQETQYF; cdr3_nt: TGTGCCAGTAGTATAAATGTTGGAGGGCAGGAGACCCAGTACTTC
j_call: TRBJ1-2; d_call: TRBD1; clone_size: NA; v_call: TRBV11-2; cdr3_aa: CASSLGPGTGGSIYGYTF; cdr3_nt: TGTGCCAGCAGCTTAGGCCCCGGGACAGGGGGCAGTATTTATGGCTACACCTTC
j_call: TRBJ1-1; d_call: NA; clone_size: NA; v_call: TRBV5-1; cdr3_aa: CASSSSGRKDTEAFF; cdr3_nt: TGCGCCAGCAGCTCTTCGGGGAGGAAGGACACTGAAGCTTTCTTT
j_call: TRBJ2-7; d_call: TRBD2; clone_size: NA; v_call: TRBV6-1; cdr3_aa: CASSERTSGALEQYF; cdr3_nt: TGTGCCAGCAGTGAAAGGACTAGCGGGGCTCTCGAGCAGTACTTC
j_call: TRBJ2-7; d_call: NA; clone_size: NA; v_call: TRBV12-3/TRBV12-4; cdr3_aa: CASSPGYEQYF; cdr3_nt: TGTGCCAGCAGTCCGGGTTACGAGCAGTACTTC
j_call: TRBJ2-1; d_call: TRBD2; clone_size: NA; v_call: TRBV9; cdr3_aa: CASSDGTSANEQFF; cdr3_nt: TGTGCCAGCAGCGACGGGACTAGCGCCAATGAGCAGTTCTTC
j_call: TRBJ2-5; d_call: NA; clone_size: NA; v_call: TRBV13; cdr3_aa: CASSEGLPGPTLDSAPETQYF; cdr3_nt: TGTGCCAGCAGCGAGGGATTACCGGGACCCACCCTCGACTCGGCCCCAGAGACCCAGTACTTC
j_call: TRBJ2-1; d_call: NA; clone_size: NA; v_call: TRBV6-5; cdr3_aa: CASRTGTHNEQFF; cdr3_nt: TGTGCCAGCAGAACCGGGACCCACAATGAGCAGTTCTTC
j_call: TRBJ1-2; d_call: NA; clone_size: NA; v_call: TRBV2; cdr3_aa: CASSEQPYGYTF; cdr3_nt: TGTGCCAGCAGTGAACAGCCCTATGGCTACACCTTC
j_call: TRBJ1-2; d_call: TRBD1; clone_size: NA; v_call: TRBV4-1; cdr3_aa: CASSQFRSRGQMGYGYTF; cdr3_nt: TGCGCCAGCAGCCAATTCCGTTCTAGGGGGCAGATGGGCTATGGCTACACCTTC
j_call: TRBJ2-2; d_call: TRBD1; clone_size: NA; v_call: TRBV6-4; cdr3_aa: CASKPRDSYTGELFF; cdr3_nt: TGTGCCAGCAAGCCCCGGGACAGCTACACCGGGGAGCTGTTTTTT
j_call: TRBJ2-7; d_call: TRBD1; clone_size: NA; v_call: TRBV5-1; cdr3_aa: CASSVGQVPYEQYF; cdr3_nt: TGCGCCAGCAGCGTGGGACAGGTCCCCTACGAGCAGTACTTC
j_call: TRBJ2-3; d_call: TRBD2; clone_size: NA; v_call: TRBV29-1; cdr3_aa: CSVPGLAVTDTQYF; cdr3_nt: TGCAGCGTTCCGGGACTAGCGGTCACAGATACGCAGTATTTT
j_call: TRBJ1-1; d_call: NA; clone_size: NA; v_call: TRBV2; cdr3_aa: CASSEIRDTEAFF; cdr3_nt: TGTGCCAGCAGTGAAATACGGGACACTGAAGCTTTCTTT
j_call: TRBJ1-3; d_call: NA; clone_size: NA; v_call: TRBV6-6; cdr3_aa: CASSYSRARGRDTIYF; cdr3_nt: TGTGCCAGCAGTTACTCGAGGGCGAGGGGCCGGGACACCATATATTTT
j_call: TRBJ1-1; d_call: NA; clone_size: NA; v_call: TRBV12-3/TRBV12-4; cdr3_aa: CASSLSSNTEAFF; cdr3_nt: TGTGCCAGCAGTTTGAGTTCTAACACTGAAGCTTTCTTT
j_call: TRBJ1-4; d_call: TRBD1; clone_size: NA; v_call: TRBV28; cdr3_aa: CASSPKTGVGEKLFF; cdr3_nt: TGTGCCAGCAGTCCAAAGACAGGGGTTGGGGAAAAACTGTTTTTT
j_call: TRBJ2-2; d_call: TRBD2; clone_size: NA; v_call: TRBV12-5; cdr3_aa: CASGRGGTGELFF; cdr3_nt: TGTGCTAGTGGTCGGGGGGGTACCGGGGAGCTGTTTTTT
j_call: TRBJ1-1; d_call: NA; clone_size: NA; v_call: TRBV18; cdr3_aa: CASSPGSGFNTEAFF; cdr3_nt: TGTGCCAGCTCACCCGGATCAGGGTTTAACACTGAAGCTTTCTTT
j_call: TRBJ2-7; d_call: NA; clone_size: NA; v_call: TRBV6-6; cdr3_aa: CASSDEGGASYEQYF; cdr3_nt: TGTGCCAGCAGCGATGAGGGGGGGGCCTCCTACGAGCAGTACTTC
j_call: TRBJ2-1; d_call: TRBD2; clone_size: NA; v_call: TRBV4-2; cdr3_aa: CASSLTSGGRGEQFF; cdr3_nt: TGTGCCAGCAGCTTGACTAGCGGGGGCAGAGGAGAGCAGTTCTTC
j_call: TRBJ1-1; d_call: NA; clone_size: NA; v_call: TRBV14; cdr3_aa: CASSPSTRTEAFF; cdr3_nt: TGTGCCAGCAGCCCTAGCACGAGGACTGAAGCTTTCTTT
j_call: TRBJ1-1; d_call: NA; clone_size: once; v_call: TRBV9; cdr3_aa: CASSSGLHTEAFF; cdr3_nt: TGTGCCAGCAGCTCAGGGTTGCACACTGAAGCTTTCTTT
j_call: TRBJ2-1; d_call: TRBD2; clone_size: once; v_call: TRBV5-1; cdr3_aa: CASSFAGEYNEQFF; cdr3_nt: TGCGCCAGCAGCTTCGCGGGGGAGTACAATGAGCAGTTCTTC
j_call: TRBJ2-5; d_call: TRBD1; clone_size: NA; v_call: TRBV10-3; cdr3_aa: CAISGLGTDQETQYF; cdr3_nt: TGTGCCATCAGTGGGCTCGGGACAGATCAAGAGACCCAGTACTTC
j_call: TRBJ1-2; d_call: NA; clone_size: NA; v_call: TRBV2; cdr3_aa: CASSEGGTIYGYTF; cdr3_nt: TGTGCCAGCAGTGAAGGCGGGACAATCTATGGCTACACCTTC
j_call: TRBJ1-2; d_call: TRBD1; clone_size: NA; v_call: TRBV6-1; cdr3_aa: CASSDGQGSYGYTF; cdr3_nt: TGTGCCAGCAGTGACGGACAGGGGTCTTATGGCTACACCTTC
j_call: TRBJ2-7; d_call: TRBD1; clone_size: NA; v_call: TRBV2; cdr3_aa: CATGQGGSYEQYF; cdr3_nt: TGTGCCACTGGACAGGGGGGCTCCTACGAGCAGTACTTC
j_call: TRBJ1-1; d_call: NA; clone_size: NA; v_call: TRBV9; cdr3_aa: CASSGDTTEAFF; cdr3_nt: TGTGCCAGCAGCGGGGATACAACTGAAGCTTTCTTT
j_call: TRBJ1-5; d_call: NA; clone_size: NA; v_call: TRBV6-6; cdr3_aa: CASGALNQPQHF; cdr3_nt: TGTGCCAGCGGGGCCCTTAATCAGCCCCAGCATTTT
j_call: TRBJ2-7; d_call: TRBD1; clone_size: once; v_call: TRBV6-6; cdr3_aa: CASTRQGDSYEQYF; cdr3_nt: TGTGCCAGCACGAGACAGGGGGACTCCTACGAGCAGTACTTC
j_call: TRBJ1-5; d_call: TRBD1; clone_size: NA; v_call: TRBV9; cdr3_aa: CARPPDREATPPKISNQPQHF; cdr3_nt: TGTGCCAGACCACCGGACAGGGAAGCGACCCCACCAAAAATTAGCAATCAGCCCCAGCATTTT
j_call: TRBJ1-5; d_call: NA; clone_size: NA; v_call: TRBV21-1; cdr3_aa: CASSKAQFQGVYSNQPQHF; cdr3_nt: TGTGCCAGCAGCAAAGCCCAATTTCAGGGGGTGTATAGCAATCAGCCCCAGCATTTT
j_call: TRBJ1-3; d_call: NA; clone_size: NA; v_call: TRBV15; cdr3_aa: CATSRDTGSGNTIYF; cdr3_nt: TGTGCCACCAGCAGAGACACAGGGTCGGGAAACACCATATATTTT
j_call: TRBJ1-6; d_call: TRBD1; clone_size: NA; v_call: TRBV5-3; cdr3_aa: CARTKDRAYNSPLHF; cdr3_nt: TGTGCCAGAACAAAGGACAGGGCCTATAATTCACCCCTCCACTTT
j_call: TRBJ2-5; d_call: NA; clone_size: NA; v_call: TRBV20-1; cdr3_aa: CTGQHQETQYF; cdr3_nt: TGCACCGGACAGCACCAAGAGACCCAGTACTTC
j_call: TRBJ1-2; d_call: TRBD1; clone_size: NA; v_call: TRBV19; cdr3_aa: CASSVGTGDLHAGYTF; cdr3_nt: TGTGCCAGTAGTGTCGGGACAGGGGACCTTCACGCTGGCTACACCTTC
j_call: TRBJ1-5; d_call: NA; clone_size: NA; v_call: TRBV10-3; cdr3_aa: CAISWTLDSNQPQHF; cdr3_nt: TGTGCCATCAGTTGGACTCTAGATAGCAATCAGCCCCAGCATTTT
j_call: TRBJ2-1; d_call: TRBD2; clone_size: NA; v_call: TRBV5-4; cdr3_aa: CASSLLGGGDNNEQFF; cdr3_nt: TGTGCCAGCAGCTTGTTAGGCGGGGGGGATAACAATGAGCAGTTCTTC